This T cell receptor (beta chain) comes out of a study of CD8 T cells in Susac syndrome. Germline CDR1 and CDR2: SQVTM and ANQGSEA. CDR3 size: 14 residues. V was shortened by 3 bases and J by 3 bases, with 15 bases between the two germline ends. Random hexamers served to reverse transcribe roughly 0.45 to 1 ug RNA. A single record per CDR3 protein comes from TCRdb applying MiXCR to the immunoSEQ multiplex PCR reads. Of more than 150,000 distinct CDR3 sequences in the sample, approximately 95% are singletons; the top ten hold about 0.17%. High-throughput TCR beta sequencing covered peripheral CD8+ and CD4+ T cells.

The chain joins TRBV29-1 to TRBJ2-7; either TRBD1 or TRBD2 may supply D (5 bases each). The specimen sequenced was CD8+ T cells from PBMCs. This clonotype was obtained from a human donor with Susac syndrome. The CDR3: CSVDGDGRNYEQYF. CDR3 DNA: TGCAGCGTTGACGGGGACGGAAGGAACTACGAGCAGTACTTC.